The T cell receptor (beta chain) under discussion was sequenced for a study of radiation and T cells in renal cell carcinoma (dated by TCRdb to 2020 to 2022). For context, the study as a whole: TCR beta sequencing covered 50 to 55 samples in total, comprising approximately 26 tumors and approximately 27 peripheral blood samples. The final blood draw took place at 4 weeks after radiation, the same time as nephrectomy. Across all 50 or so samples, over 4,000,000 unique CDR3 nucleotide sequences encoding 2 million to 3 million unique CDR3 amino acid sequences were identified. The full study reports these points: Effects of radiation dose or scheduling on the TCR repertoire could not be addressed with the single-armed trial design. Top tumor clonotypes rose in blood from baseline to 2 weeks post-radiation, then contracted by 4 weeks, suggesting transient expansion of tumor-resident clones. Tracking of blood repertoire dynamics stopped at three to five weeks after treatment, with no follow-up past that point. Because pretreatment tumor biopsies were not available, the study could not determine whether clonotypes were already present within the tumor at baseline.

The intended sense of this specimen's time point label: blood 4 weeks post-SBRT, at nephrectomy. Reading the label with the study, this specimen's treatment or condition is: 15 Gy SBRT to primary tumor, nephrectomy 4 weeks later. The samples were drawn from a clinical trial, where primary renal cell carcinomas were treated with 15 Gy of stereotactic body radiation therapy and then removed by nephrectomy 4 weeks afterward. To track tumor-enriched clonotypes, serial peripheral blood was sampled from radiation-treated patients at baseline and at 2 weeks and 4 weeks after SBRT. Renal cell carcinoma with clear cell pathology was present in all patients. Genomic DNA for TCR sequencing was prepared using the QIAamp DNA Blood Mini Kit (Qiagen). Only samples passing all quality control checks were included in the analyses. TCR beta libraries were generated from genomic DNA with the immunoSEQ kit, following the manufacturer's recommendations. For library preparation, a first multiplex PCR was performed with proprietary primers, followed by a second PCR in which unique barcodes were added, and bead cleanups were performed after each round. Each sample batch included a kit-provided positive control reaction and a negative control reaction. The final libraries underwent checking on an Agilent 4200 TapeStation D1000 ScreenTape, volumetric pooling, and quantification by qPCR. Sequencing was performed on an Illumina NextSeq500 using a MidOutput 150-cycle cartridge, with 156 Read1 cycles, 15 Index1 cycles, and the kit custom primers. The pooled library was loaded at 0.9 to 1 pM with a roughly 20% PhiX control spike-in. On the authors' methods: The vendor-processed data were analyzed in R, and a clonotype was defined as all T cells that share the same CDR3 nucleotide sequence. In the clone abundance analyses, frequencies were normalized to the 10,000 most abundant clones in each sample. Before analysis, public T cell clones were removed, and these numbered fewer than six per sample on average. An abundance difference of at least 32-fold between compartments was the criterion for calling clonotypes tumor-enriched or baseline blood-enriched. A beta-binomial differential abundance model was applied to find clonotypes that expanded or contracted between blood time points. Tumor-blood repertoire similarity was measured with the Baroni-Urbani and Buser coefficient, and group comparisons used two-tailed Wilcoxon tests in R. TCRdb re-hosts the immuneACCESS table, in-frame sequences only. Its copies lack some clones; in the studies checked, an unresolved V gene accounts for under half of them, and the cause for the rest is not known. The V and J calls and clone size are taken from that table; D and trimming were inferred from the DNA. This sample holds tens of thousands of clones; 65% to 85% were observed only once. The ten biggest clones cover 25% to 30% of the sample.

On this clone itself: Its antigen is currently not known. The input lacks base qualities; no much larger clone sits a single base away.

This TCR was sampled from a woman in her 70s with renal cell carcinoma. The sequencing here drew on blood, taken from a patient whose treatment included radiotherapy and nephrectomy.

CDR3 loop: CASSIVSGDGDEQFF. The DNA sequence follows: TGTGCCAGTAGTATAGTATCTGGGGACGGGGATGAGCAGTTCTTC. The rearrangement joined TRBV19 to TRBJ2-1; the D segment may tentatively be TRBD1 or TRBD2, each giving 5 matched bases. CDR1 LNHDA and CDR2 SQIVND are derived from the germline V gene (reference sequence). The cysteine opens and the phenylalanine closes a CDR3 of 15 amino acids. Only the CDR3 region is kept as DNA, spanning 45 bases read in frame from base 1. V sheds 1 base and J sheds 8 bases, leaving 15 bases between their ends. The entire variable domain, with the stretches around the CDR3 drawn from the reference TRBV19 and TRBJ2-1 proteins, is DGGITQSPKYLFRKEGQNVTLSCEQNLNHDAMYWYRQDPGQGLRLIYYSQIVNDFQKGDIAEGYSVSREKKESFPLTVTSAQKNPTAFYLCASSIVSGDGDEQFFGPGTRLTVL.